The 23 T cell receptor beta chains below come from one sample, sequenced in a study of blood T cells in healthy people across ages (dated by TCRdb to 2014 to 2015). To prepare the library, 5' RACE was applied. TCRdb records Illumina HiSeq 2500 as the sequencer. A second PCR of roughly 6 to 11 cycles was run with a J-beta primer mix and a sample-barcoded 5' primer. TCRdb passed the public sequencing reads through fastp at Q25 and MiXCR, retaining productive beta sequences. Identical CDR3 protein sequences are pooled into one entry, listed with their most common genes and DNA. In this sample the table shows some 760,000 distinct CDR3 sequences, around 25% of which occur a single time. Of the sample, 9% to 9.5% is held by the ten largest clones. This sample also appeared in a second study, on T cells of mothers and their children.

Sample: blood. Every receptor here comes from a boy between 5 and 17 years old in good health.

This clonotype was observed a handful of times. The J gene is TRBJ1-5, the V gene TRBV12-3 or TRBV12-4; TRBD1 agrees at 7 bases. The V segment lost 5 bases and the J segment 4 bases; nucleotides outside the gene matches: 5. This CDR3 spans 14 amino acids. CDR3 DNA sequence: TGTGCCAGCAGTCAGGGACAGATGAATCAGCCCCAGCATTTT. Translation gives CASSQGQMNQPQHF.

This CDR3 is CASKRVFSADTQYF. The CDR3 coding sequence is TGTGCCAGCAAGCGCGTATTTAGCGCAGATACGCAGTATTTT. The chain recombines TRBV28 with TRBJ2-3; the D gene is possibly TRBD2 (5 bases). The CDR3 loop spans 14 amino acids. The germline V gene has CDR1 MDHEN and CDR2 SYDVKM. The V and J ends lost 7 bases and 4 bases respectively, with 15 bases between them.

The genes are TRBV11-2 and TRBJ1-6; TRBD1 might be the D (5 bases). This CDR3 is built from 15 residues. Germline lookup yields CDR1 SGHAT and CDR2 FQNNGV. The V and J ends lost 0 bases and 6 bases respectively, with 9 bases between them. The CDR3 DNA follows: TGTGCCAGCAGCTTAGAGACAGACCTTAATTCACCCCTCCACTTT. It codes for CASSLETDLNSPLHF.

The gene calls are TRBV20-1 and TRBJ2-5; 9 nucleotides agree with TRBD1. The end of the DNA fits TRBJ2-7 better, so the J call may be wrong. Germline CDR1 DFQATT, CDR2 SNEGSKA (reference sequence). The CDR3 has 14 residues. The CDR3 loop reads CSALGQGSSYEQYF. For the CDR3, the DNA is TGCAGTGCTCTTGGACAGGGGAGTTCCTACGAGCAGTACTTC.

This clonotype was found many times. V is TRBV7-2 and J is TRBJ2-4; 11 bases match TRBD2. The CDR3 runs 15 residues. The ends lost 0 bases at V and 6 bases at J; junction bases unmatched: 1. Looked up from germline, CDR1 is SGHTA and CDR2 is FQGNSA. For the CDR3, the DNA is TGTGCCAGCAGCTTAGCAGGACTAGCGGGAAACATTCAGTACTTC. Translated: CASSLAGLAGNIQYF.

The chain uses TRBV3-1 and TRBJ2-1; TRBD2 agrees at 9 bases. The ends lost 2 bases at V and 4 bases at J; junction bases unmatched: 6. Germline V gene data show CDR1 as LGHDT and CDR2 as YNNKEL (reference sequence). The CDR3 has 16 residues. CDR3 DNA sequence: TGTGCCAGCAGCCAATGGTCTAGCGGGGCGTACAATGAGCAGTTCTTC. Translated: CASSQWSSGAYNEQFF.

The CDR3 DNA reads TGCAGTGCCTCCTGGCGGGGCGGGGGGGTGAATGAGCAGTTCTTC. This gives the protein CSASWRGGGVNEQFF. This chain links TRBV20-1 with TRBJ2-5; TRBD2 agrees at 9 bases. The DNA end is more similar to TRBJ2-1, so the J call may be wrong. Germline CDR1 reads DFQATT; CDR2 reads SNEGSKA (reference sequence). The CDR3 spans 15 residues.

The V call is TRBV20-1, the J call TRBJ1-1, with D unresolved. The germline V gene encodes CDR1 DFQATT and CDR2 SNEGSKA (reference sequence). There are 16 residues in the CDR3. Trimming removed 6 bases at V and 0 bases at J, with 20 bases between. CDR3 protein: CSAAYPLVIMNTEAFF. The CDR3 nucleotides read TGCAGTGCCGCTTACCCGCTGGTGATTATGAACACTGAAGCTTTCTTT.

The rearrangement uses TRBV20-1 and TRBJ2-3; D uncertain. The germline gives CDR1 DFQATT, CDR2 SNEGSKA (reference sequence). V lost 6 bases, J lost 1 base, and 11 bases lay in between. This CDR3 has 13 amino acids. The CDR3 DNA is TGCAGTGCAAGACACGACCGCACAGATACGCAGTATTTT. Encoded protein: CSARHDRTDTQYF.

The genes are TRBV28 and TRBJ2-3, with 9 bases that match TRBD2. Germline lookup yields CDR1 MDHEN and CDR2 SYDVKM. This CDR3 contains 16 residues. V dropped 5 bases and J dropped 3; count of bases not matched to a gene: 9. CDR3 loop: CASSGPAGGGTDTQYF. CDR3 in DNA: TGTGCCAGCAGTGGCCCGGCGGGAGGGGGTACAGATACGCAGTATTTT.

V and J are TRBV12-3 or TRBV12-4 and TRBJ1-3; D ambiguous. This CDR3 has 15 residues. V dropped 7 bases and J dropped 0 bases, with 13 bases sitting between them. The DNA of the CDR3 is TGTGCCAGCAAGCGGTTCGCGAACTCTGGAAACACCATATATTTT. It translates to CASKRFANSGNTIYF.

The CDR3 DNA reads as TGTGCCAGCAGCCCGACAGGGGGCCCGATGAACACTGAAGCTTTCTTT. Translated: CASSPTGGPMNTEAFF. The gene calls are TRBV3-1 and TRBJ1-1, with 10 bases aligning to TRBD1. CDR1 is LGHDT, CDR2 YNNKEL, per germline (reference sequence). This CDR3 spans 16 amino acids. V was pared by 4 bases and J by 0 bases, with 5 bases of the junction left unmatched. Combining the CDR3 with reference TRBV3-1 and TRBJ1-1 gives the whole variable domain DTAVSQTPKYLVTQMGNDKSIKCEQNLGHDTMYWYKQDSKKFLKIMFSYNNKELIINETVPNRFSPKSPDKAHLNLHINSLELGDSAVYFCASSPTGGPMNTEAFFGQGTRLTVV.

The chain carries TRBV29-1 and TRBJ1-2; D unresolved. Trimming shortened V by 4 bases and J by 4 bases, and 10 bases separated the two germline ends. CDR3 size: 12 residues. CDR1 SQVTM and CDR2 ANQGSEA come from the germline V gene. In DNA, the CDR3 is TGCAGCGTTGGGTCCTTAGGCTATGGCTACACCTTC. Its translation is CSVGSLGYGYTF.

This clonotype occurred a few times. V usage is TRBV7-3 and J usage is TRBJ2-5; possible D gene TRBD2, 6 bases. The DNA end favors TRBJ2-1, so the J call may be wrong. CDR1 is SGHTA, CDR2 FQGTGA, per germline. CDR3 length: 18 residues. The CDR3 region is CASSLKPLAGGPVNEQFF. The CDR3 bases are TGTGCCAGCAGCTTAAAGCCCCTCGCTGGAGGGCCTGTCAATGAGCAGTTCTTC.

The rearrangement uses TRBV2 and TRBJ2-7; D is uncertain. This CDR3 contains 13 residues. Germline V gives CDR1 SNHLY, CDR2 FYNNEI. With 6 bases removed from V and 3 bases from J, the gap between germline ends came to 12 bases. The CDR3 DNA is TGTGCCAGCAGAACCAAGACCCACTACGAGCAGTACTTC. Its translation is CASRTKTHYEQYF.

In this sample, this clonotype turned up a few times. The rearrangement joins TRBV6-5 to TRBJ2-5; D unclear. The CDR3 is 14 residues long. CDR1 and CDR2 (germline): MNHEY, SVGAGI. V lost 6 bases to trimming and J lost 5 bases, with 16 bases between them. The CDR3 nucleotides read TGTGCCAGCAGCTCTCGCCCTCTGTGGGAGACCCAGTACTTC. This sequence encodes CASSSRPLWETQYF.

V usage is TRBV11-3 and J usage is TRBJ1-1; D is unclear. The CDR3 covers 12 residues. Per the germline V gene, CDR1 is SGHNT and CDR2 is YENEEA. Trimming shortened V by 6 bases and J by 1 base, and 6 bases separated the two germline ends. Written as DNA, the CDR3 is TGTGCCAGCAGTGGCAGGAACACTGAAGCTTTCTTT. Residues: CASSGRNTEAFF.

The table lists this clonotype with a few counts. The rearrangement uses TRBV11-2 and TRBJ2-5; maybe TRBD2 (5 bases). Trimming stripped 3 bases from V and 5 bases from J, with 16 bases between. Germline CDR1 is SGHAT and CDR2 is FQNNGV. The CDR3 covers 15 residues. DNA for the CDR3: TGTGCCAGCAGCTTTTTGACTAACCTCGGGGAGACCCAGTACTTC. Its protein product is CASSFLTNLGETQYF.

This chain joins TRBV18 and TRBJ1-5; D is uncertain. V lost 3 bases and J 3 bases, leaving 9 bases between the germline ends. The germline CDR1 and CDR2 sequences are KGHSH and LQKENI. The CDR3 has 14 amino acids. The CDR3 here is CASSPSGVNQPQHF. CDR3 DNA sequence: TGTGCCAGCTCACCGTCTGGAGTCAATCAGCCCCAGCATTTT.

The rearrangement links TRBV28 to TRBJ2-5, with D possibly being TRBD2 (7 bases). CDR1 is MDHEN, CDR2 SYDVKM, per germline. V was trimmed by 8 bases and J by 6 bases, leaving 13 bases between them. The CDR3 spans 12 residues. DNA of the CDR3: TGTGCCAGCTGGGGGGGGCCGAAGACCCAGTACTTC. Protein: CASWGGPKTQYF.

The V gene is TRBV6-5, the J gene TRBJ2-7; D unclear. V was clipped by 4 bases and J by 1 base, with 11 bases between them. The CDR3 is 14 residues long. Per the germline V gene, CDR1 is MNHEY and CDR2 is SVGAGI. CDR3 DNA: TGTGCCAGCAGTTTATCGGCCGAATCCTACGAGCAGTACTTC. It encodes CASSLSAESYEQYF.

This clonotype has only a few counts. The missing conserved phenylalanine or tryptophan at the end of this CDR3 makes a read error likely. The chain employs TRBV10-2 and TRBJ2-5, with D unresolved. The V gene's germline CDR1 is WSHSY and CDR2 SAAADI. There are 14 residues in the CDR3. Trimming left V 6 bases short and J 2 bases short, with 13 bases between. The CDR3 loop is CASRADSLQETQYL. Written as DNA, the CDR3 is TGCGCCAGCAGGGCCGACTCTTTACAAGAGACCCAGTACCTC.

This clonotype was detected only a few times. The CDR3 here is CSATGSEKLFF. CDR3 DNA: TGCAGTGCTACAGGTAGTGAAAAACTGTTTTTT. V is TRBV20-1 and J is TRBJ1-4; D gene ambiguous. V shed 4 bases and J shed 7 bases, with 7 bases lying between them. The CDR3 is 11 residues long. CDR1 and CDR2 (germline): DFQATT, SNEGSKA (reference sequence).